This T cell receptor beta chain stems from a study of OX40 agonist ivuxolimab in advanced cancers. This clone appeared a single time. Sequencing used immunoSEQ multiplex PCR; TCRdb keeps in-frame clones, though not all of them. The sample holds approximately 47,000 clones; 88% are singletons and the top ten take about 8%. There are 14 residues in the CDR3. V dropped 5 bases and J dropped 3 bases, with 12 bases sitting between them. Germline V gives CDR1 LNHDA, CDR2 SQIVND (reference sequence). The sample consisted of CD4+ or CD8+ T cells sorted from blood, taken in a trial of the OX40 agonist ivuxolimab. The chain links TRBV19 to TRBJ2-3; a weak D match, TRBD2 (6 bases). The source of this sequence is an adult with an advanced solid tumor such as melanoma, head and neck, liver or kidney cancer. This CDR3 reads CASSLGGPTDTQYF. The CDR3 DNA is TGTGCCAGTAGTCTCGGGGGTCCTACAGATACGCAGTATTTT.